Below, one T cell receptor (beta chain) is given with its context. The CDR3 sequence is 15 residues long. V lost 1 base and J lost 6, with 16 bases in between. CDR1 and CDR2 (germline): SGHVS, FNYEAQ. This entry is derived from a study of blood T cell repertoires in COVID-19. Study-wide context: The samples span acute and convalescent COVID-19 from the United States, Italy and Spain.

In the original processing: Amplification of reference gene primers was used by the study to estimate nucleated cell counts. The data were produced by immunoSEQ multiplex PCR, yet TCRdb's version contains in-frame clones alone and is incomplete. For V, J and clone size, that table is used; D and trimming come from the DNA. The sample lists nearly 60,000 clones, about 83% seen once, with under 5% in the top ten. V is TRBV7-6 and J is TRBJ2-7; D is unresolved. Sequencing was carried out using peripheral blood. This clonotype was sampled from a man aged 40-49 years with active COVID-19. The CDR3 DNA reads TGTGCCAGCAGCTTAGGTAACGTAAATTTCGGCGAGCAGTACTTC. Its protein is CASSLGNVNFGEQYF.